The present T cell receptor (beta chain) was sequenced within a study of shared clonotypes between healthy human individuals. Genomic DNA per cell subset filled all wells of several immunoSEQ plates. The protocol was immunoSEQ multiplex PCR, while the TCRdb copy is restricted to in-frame clones and leaves out a portion. Counted here are around 1.9 million clones, about 93% occurring once; the ten biggest clones make up 1.7%. The study, taken as a whole, reports: Specimens sampled were limited to blood, with tissue repertoires likely differing. Shared across a few donors were around 4.7% of the naive CD4 clonotypes.

For this clone: Its antigen is not identified. Other DNA sequences within the sample encode an identical CDR3.

CD45RO negativity and positive selection for CCR7 defined naive CD8 cells, a population that excluded terminally differentiated effector memory CD45RA+ cells. Looked up from germline, CDR1 is MNHEY and CDR2 is SMNVEV (reference sequence). CDR3 length: 11 residues. Trimming removed 5 bases at V and 5 bases at J, with 7 bases between. The sequenced material came from naive CD8+ T cells from PBMCs. The clonotype comes from a young man in good health. Some clones in this sample may be carry-over from other donors' samples. The J gene is TRBJ2-7, the V gene TRBV27; D is perhaps TRBD1 (5 bases). CDR3: CASSQGDEQYF. Here the CDR3 DNA reads TGTGCCAGCAGTCAGGGTGACGAGCAGTACTTC.